The clone carrying this TCR beta chain showed up just a few times. Its antigen is not known. CDR1 SGHRS and CDR2 YFSETQ come from the germline V gene. With V trimmed by 4 bases and J by 2 bases, 9 bases remained unmatched. This CDR3 comprises 15 residues. The data were taken from a study of T cells in Graves' hyperthyroidism and ophthalmopathy. On the study more broadly: The initial diagnosis was the point when peripheral blood was collected, ahead of any treatment.

Exclusion of a patient resulted from uncontrolled infection, other autoimmune disease, pregnancy or lactation. The TCR beta CDR3 regions underwent amplification using RNA transcripts as the source. TCR CDR3 regions were first amplified by RT-PCR with HTBI primers. TCRdb processed the multiplex PCR reads anew with MiXCR; each CDR3 protein has one entry. The sample lists approximately 400,000 distinct CDR3 sequences, around 14% occurring once. Study-wide results and caveats: In the blood, most expanded thyroid clonotypes above 0.001 appeared as well.

Sequencing was done on a sample of blood. The chain employs TRBV5-1 and TRBJ2-7; TRBD1 aligns across 7 bases. The TCR was taken from a woman in her sixties with Graves' hyperthyroidism. CDR3 nucleotide sequence: TGCGCCAGCAGCCCAGGACAGGAAATTACCTACGAGCAGTACTTC. Protein sequence: CASSPGQEITYEQYF.